Below are 31 T cell receptor beta chains sequenced from a single sample in a study of blood T cells in healthy people across ages. The second PCR ran roughly 7 to 12 cycles with a sample-barcoded 5' primer and J-beta primers. MiXCR was run by TCRdb on the 5' RACE reads, yielding one entry per CDR3 protein. This sample has almost 1 million distinct CDR3 sequences, with about 53% found just once. Sequenced input: blood. All receptors come from a woman aged 60-75 years in good health.

The rearrangement links TRBV10-3 to TRBJ2-1, with TRBD2 matching 12 bases. CDR1 and CDR2 (germline): ENHRY, SYGVKD. V gave up 5 bases and J gave up 0 bases; unmatched junction bases: 14. This CDR3 comprises 20 residues. The chain's CDR3 is CAISTTGTSGPGGSYNEQFF. CDR3 DNA: TGTGCCATCAGTACAACAGGGACTAGCGGGCCAGGGGGCTCCTACAATGAGCAGTTCTTC.

This clonotype was seen a few times. This chain joins TRBV12-3 or TRBV12-4 and TRBJ2-7, with 9 bases matching TRBD1. V gave up 3 bases and J gave up 5 bases; unmatched junction bases: 11. The CDR3 is 16 residues long. CDR3 amino acids: CASSLGVTGGADEQYF. CDR3 nucleotides: TGTGCCAGCAGTTTGGGGGTTACAGGGGGCGCAGACGAGCAGTACTTC.

The chain joins TRBV29-1 to TRBJ2-6; D possibly corresponds to TRBD1 (5 bases). The V end lost 5 bases, the J end lost 4 bases, and 9 bases lay between the germline ends. Germline-derived CDR1 and CDR2 are SQVTM and ANQGSEA. This CDR3 is built from 13 residues. The CDR3 protein is CSVTRTGANVLTF. The CDR3 bases are TGCAGCGTTACTCGGACAGGGGCCAACGTCCTGACTTTC.

The gene calls are TRBV7-8 and TRBJ2-3; 11 bases fit TRBD2. The CDR3 is made up of 20 amino acids. V lost 1 base, J lost 2 bases, and 14 bases stayed unmatched. CDR1 SGHVS and CDR2 FQNEAQ come from the germline V gene. The CDR3 sequence: CASSLDVHRPSGRNTDTQYF. CDR3 sequence (DNA): TGTGCCAGCAGCTTAGATGTACACAGACCTAGCGGGAGGAACACAGATACGCAGTATTTT.

This clonotype was detected a few times. This chain links TRBV6-2 or TRBV6-3 with TRBJ2-7; TRBD1 agrees at 9 bases. CDR3 size: 15 residues. V gave up 7 bases and J gave up 3 bases; unmatched junction bases: 10. Germline V gene lookup returns CDR1 MNHEY and CDR2 SVGEGT. The DNA for the CDR3 is TGTGCCAGCAAGGACGCCGGGACAGGGAGCTACGAGCAGTACTTC. Protein: CASKDAGTGSYEQYF.

This clonotype was counted ten times or more. The chain has TRBV29-1 and TRBJ2-4, with 7 bases fitting TRBD2. This CDR3 is built from 13 residues. The V gene's germline CDR1 is SQVTM and CDR2 ANQGSEA. V gave up 7 bases and J gave up 0 bases; unmatched junction bases: 3. CDR3 in DNA: TGCAGCGCCCGCGGGGGAGCCAAAAACATTCAGTACTTC. Translating it yields CSARGGAKNIQYF.

The rearrangement joins TRBV30 to TRBJ2-1, with TRBD2 matching over 7 bases. Germline CDR1 reads GTSNPN; CDR2 reads SVGIG (reference sequence). With V trimmed by 5 bases and J by 9 bases, 16 bases remained unmatched. The CDR3 sequence is 15 residues long. The CDR3 loop is CAWETRSGTGAEQFF. DNA for the CDR3: TGTGCCTGGGAAACTAGGAGCGGGACTGGGGCTGAGCAGTTCTTC.

This clonotype was recorded a few times. This chain connects TRBV5-6 to TRBJ2-1; D possibly corresponds to TRBD1 (5 bases). The V end was cut by 4 bases, the J end by 4 bases, with 18 bases between. The germline V gene encodes CDR1 SGHDT and CDR2 YYEEEE. CDR3 length equals 16 residues. DNA for the CDR3: TGTGCCAGCAGCCCGGTGGATGGGGCGACTTACAATGAGCAGTTCTTC. Protein product: CASSPVDGATYNEQFF.

The chain couples TRBV9 to TRBJ2-3, with D possibly matching TRBD1 (5 bases). V was clipped by 4 bases and J by 6 bases, with 15 bases between them. The germline CDR1 and CDR2 sequences are SGDLS and YYNGEE. The length of the CDR3 is 14 residues. This chain's CDR3 is CASSIRQTVDTQYF. The CDR3 DNA sequence: TGTGCCAGCAGCATTAGACAGACGGTGGATACGCAGTATTTT. The full variable domain, its missing parts supplied by reference TRBV9 and TRBJ2-3, is DSGVTQTPKHLITATGQRVTLRCSPRSGDLSVYWYQQSLDQGLQFLIQYYNGEERAKGNILERFSAQQFPDLHSELNLSSLELGDSALYFCASSIRQTVDTQYFGPGTRLTVL.

This clonotype was seen a single time. The chain combines TRBV7-6 with TRBJ2-1; the D gene is possibly TRBD1 (5 bases). The V end was cut by 2 bases, the J end by 6 bases, with 11 bases between. CDR3 length: 14 amino acids. CDR1 is SGHVS and CDR2 is FNYEAQ in the germline V gene. CDR3 DNA: TGTGCCAGCAGCTTAATGCAGGGCCCCAATGAGCAGTTCTTC. Its protein product is CASSLMQGPNEQFF.

The chain uses TRBV3-1 and TRBJ1-2, with unresolved D. With 4 bases removed from V and 0 bases from J, the gap between germline ends came to 9 bases. The CDR3 is 14 residues long. CDR1 and CDR2 (germline): LGHDT, YNNKEL (reference sequence). The CDR3 sequence is CASSRGYANYGYTF. CDR3 in DNA: TGTGCCAGCAGCCGCGGGTACGCTAACTATGGCTACACCTTC.

This chain joins TRBV3-1 and TRBJ2-7; TRBD1 might be the D (6 bases). The CDR3 loop spans 15 amino acids. CDR1 is LGHDT and CDR2 is YNNKEL in the germline V gene (reference sequence). V was trimmed by 4 bases and J by 3 bases, leaving 16 bases between them. In DNA, the CDR3 is TGTGCCAGCAGCCTTCGGGACACCGTCCTCTACGAGCAGTACTTC. Translated: CASSLRDTVLYEQYF.

The chain links TRBV6-2 or TRBV6-3 to TRBJ1-5, with a possible D match to TRBD1 (6 bases). The ends were cut back, 0 bases at V and 1 base at J, with 13 bases in the middle. The CDR3 runs 17 residues. The germline gives CDR1 MNHEY, CDR2 SVGEGT. CDR3 sequence: CASSYSQTRGSNQPQHF. The CDR3 region has the DNA TGTGCCAGCAGTTACTCCCAGACGAGGGGGAGCAATCAGCCCCAGCATTTT.

The genes are TRBV20-1 and TRBJ2-1, with 10 bases fitting TRBD2. CDR1 and CDR2 (germline): DFQATT, SNEGSKA (reference sequence). V dropped 5 bases and J dropped 7; count of bases not matched to a gene: 5. The CDR3 spans 13 residues. For the CDR3, the DNA is TGCAGTGCTGCTAGCGGGAGTCAGAATGAGCAGTTCTTC. It is translated as CSAASGSQNEQFF.

The chain recombines TRBV29-1 with TRBJ2-1; 10 nucleotides match TRBD2. CDR3 length equals 12 residues. Trimming cost V 5 bases and J 10 bases; bases outside gene matches: 5. Germline V gene data show CDR1 as SQVTM and CDR2 as ANQGSEA. The CDR3 DNA sequence: TGCAGCGTTTCACTAGCGGGAATGGAGCAGTTCTTC. As protein: CSVSLAGMEQFF.

The rearrangement uses TRBV6-6 and TRBJ1-6; a possible D gene is TRBD1 (5 bases). The CDR3 extends over 15 amino acids. Trimming removed 8 bases at V and 2 bases at J, with 13 bases between. Germline V gene lookup returns CDR1 MNHNY and CDR2 SVGAGI (reference sequence). The CDR3 DNA reads as TGTGCCAGCCAGGGCGAAATTACCTATAATTCACCCCTCCACTTT. Translation gives CASQGEITYNSPLHF.

The V gene is TRBV5-1, the J gene TRBJ2-1, with D hard to call. V was pared by 4 bases and J by 4 bases, with 9 bases between. CDR3 size: 13 residues. CDR1 is SGHRS and CDR2 is YFSETQ in the germline V gene. CDR3 sequence: CASSPTRYNEQFF. The CDR3 nucleotides read TGCGCCAGCAGCCCGACCCGGTACAATGAGCAGTTCTTC.

This sequence joins TRBV4-2 and TRBJ2-7; TRBD1 might be the D (6 bases). V dropped 3 bases and J dropped 3 bases, with 9 bases sitting between them. The CDR3 totals 13 residues. The germline V gene has CDR1 LGHNA and CDR2 YNFKEQ. CDR3 sequence: CASSQGHYYEQYF. The CDR3, as DNA: TGTGCCAGCAGCCAGGGACACTACTACGAGCAGTACTTC.

V and J are TRBV15 and TRBJ2-7, with 13 bases identical to TRBD2. Trimming cost V 1 base and J 3 bases; bases outside gene matches: 3. This CDR3 region has 16 residues. Germline V gene sequence: CDR1 LNHNV, CDR2 YYDKDF (reference sequence). CDR3 residues: CATSRGTSGSRYEQYF. The CDR3 DNA reads TGTGCCACCAGCAGAGGGACTAGCGGGAGTCGCTACGAGCAGTACTTC. Full variable domain (rest looked up from reference TRBV15 and TRBJ2-7): DAMVIQNPRYQVTQFGKPVTLSCSQTLNHNVMYWYQQKSSQAPKLLFHYYDKDFNNEADTPDNFQSRRPNTSFCFLDIRSPGLGDTAMYLCATSRGTSGSRYEQYFGPGTRLTVT.

The chain couples TRBV20-1 to TRBJ1-4, with D perhaps matching TRBD1 (5 bases). Germline lookup yields CDR1 DFQATT and CDR2 SNEGSKA (reference sequence). There are 13 residues in the CDR3. Trimming removed 4 bases from V and 4 bases from J, with 10 bases in between. The CDR3 spells CSAIRDGNEKLFF. CDR3 DNA: TGCAGTGCTATCCGGGACGGTAATGAAAAACTGTTTTTT.

This chain connects TRBV28 to TRBJ2-7; the match to TRBD2 covers 7 bases. The CDR3 loop spans 16 amino acids. Germline V gene sequence: CDR1 MDHEN, CDR2 SYDVKM. Trimming took 3 bases from V and 0 from J; bases not matched to a gene: 8. CDR3 DNA: TGTGCCAGCAGTTTTCGGGGACTACTAAGCTCCTACGAGCAGTACTTC. This gives the protein CASSFRGLLSSYEQYF.

The chain joins TRBV20-1 to TRBJ2-5; D is perhaps TRBD2 (6 bases). The assigned J gene may be wrong: the sequence end matches TRBJ2-7 better. This CDR3 contains 13 residues. CDR1 is DFQATT and CDR2 is SNEGSKA in the germline V gene (reference sequence). As DNA, the CDR3 is TGCAGTGCAGATACTAGCAGGAGTTACGAGCAGTACTTC. It is translated as CSADTSRSYEQYF.

The chain has TRBV2 and TRBJ2-3; D gene uncertain. The CDR3 sequence is 15 residues long. CDR1 and CDR2 from the germline V gene are SNHLY and FYNNEI. V lost 2 bases and J lost 3, with 12 bases in between. The CDR3 bases are TGTGCCAGCAGTGAAAACGGGCTGGGGACAGATACGCAGTATTTT. The encoded protein is CASSENGLGTDTQYF.

This rearrangement joins TRBV5-1 to TRBJ2-1; 7 bases match TRBD1. The CDR3 extends over 15 amino acids. V was clipped by 3 bases and J by 2 bases; unmatched bases: 5. Germline V gene lookup returns CDR1 SGHRS and CDR2 YFSETQ. CDR3 region: CASSSTGITYNEQFF. The CDR3 coding sequence is TGCGCCAGCAGCTCGACAGGGATTACCTACAATGAGCAGTTCTTC. The entire variable domain, with the rest obtained from reference TRBV5-1 and TRBJ2-1, is as follows: KAGVTQTPRYLIKTRGQQVTLSCSPISGHRSVSWYQQTPGQGLQFLFEYFSETQRNKGNFPGRFSGRQFSNSRSEMNVSTLELGDSALYLCASSSTGITYNEQFFGPGTRLTVL.

Only a few counts were recorded for this clonotype. This chain connects TRBV29-1 to TRBJ2-3, with D perhaps matching TRBD1 (6 bases). V gave up 7 bases and J gave up 2 bases, with 13 bases separating them. The germline V gene encodes CDR1 SQVTM and CDR2 ANQGSEA. CDR3 size: 13 residues. The CDR3: CSATGFATDTQYF. The DNA for the CDR3 is TGCAGCGCAACAGGGTTTGCCACAGATACGCAGTATTTT.

This clonotype was counted between two and nine times. The chain links TRBV29-1 to TRBJ2-3, with 10 bases identical to TRBD2. Trimming took 0 bases from V and 6 from J; bases not matched to a gene: 9. The CDR3 has 16 residues. The germline V gene encodes CDR1 SQVTM and CDR2 ANQGSEA. For the CDR3, the DNA is TGCAGCGTTGAAGATTTTTCTAGCGGGAGAAGCGATACGCAGTATTTT. It specifies CSVEDFSSGRSDTQYF.

The chain is built from TRBV29-1 and TRBJ2-2; TRBD1 matches 7 bases. After removal of 6 bases from V and 5 bases from J, the junction contained 9 bases not matched to a gene. The CDR3 covers 14 residues. CDR1 and CDR2 from the germline V gene are SQVTM and ANQGSEA. CDR3 residues: CSVLRDSATGELFF. Here the CDR3 DNA reads TGCAGCGTACTCCGGGACAGTGCGACCGGGGAGCTGTTTTTT.

This clonotype was picked up a small number of times. This chain joins TRBV28 and TRBJ2-4; D call uncertain. V shed 3 bases and J shed 0 bases, with 12 bases lying between them. Looked up from germline, CDR1 is MDHEN and CDR2 is SYDVKM. The CDR3 sequence is 16 residues long. In DNA form, the CDR3 reads TGTGCCAGCAGTTTGGGCCAGCCCCTAGCCAAAAACATTCAGTACTTC. Its protein product is CASSLGQPLAKNIQYF.

This rearrangement joins TRBV19 to TRBJ2-3, with TRBD2 matching 12 bases. CDR3 size: 15 residues. Germline V gives CDR1 LNHDA, CDR2 SQIVND (reference sequence). V trimming: 6 bases; J trimming: 7 bases; junction bases outside the gene matches: 8. The CDR3 sequence: CASSELAGGSNTQYF. DNA for the CDR3: TGTGCCAGTAGCGAACTAGCGGGAGGTTCAAATACGCAGTATTTT.

This clonotype was detected only once. Germline is not matched at one junction end, which may reflect a read error. The chain carries TRBV5-1 and TRBJ2-3, with D unclear. CDR1 and CDR2 (germline): SGHRS, YFSETQ. The CDR3 has 15 amino acids. CDR3 residues: CASSLDGRSTVTQYF. CDR3 bases: TGCGCCAGCAGCTTGGATGGCCGGAGCACAGTTACGCAGTATTTT.

The sample holds a few counts of this clonotype. This chain uses TRBV12-3 or TRBV12-4 with TRBJ2-4, with no clear D. This CDR3 has 15 amino acids. The germline V and J ends were trimmed by 5 bases and 0 bases, with 11 bases remaining between them. CDR3 in amino acids: CASSARQLAKNIQYF. The DNA for the CDR3 is TGTGCCAGCAGTGCCAGACAACTAGCCAAAAACATTCAGTACTTC.